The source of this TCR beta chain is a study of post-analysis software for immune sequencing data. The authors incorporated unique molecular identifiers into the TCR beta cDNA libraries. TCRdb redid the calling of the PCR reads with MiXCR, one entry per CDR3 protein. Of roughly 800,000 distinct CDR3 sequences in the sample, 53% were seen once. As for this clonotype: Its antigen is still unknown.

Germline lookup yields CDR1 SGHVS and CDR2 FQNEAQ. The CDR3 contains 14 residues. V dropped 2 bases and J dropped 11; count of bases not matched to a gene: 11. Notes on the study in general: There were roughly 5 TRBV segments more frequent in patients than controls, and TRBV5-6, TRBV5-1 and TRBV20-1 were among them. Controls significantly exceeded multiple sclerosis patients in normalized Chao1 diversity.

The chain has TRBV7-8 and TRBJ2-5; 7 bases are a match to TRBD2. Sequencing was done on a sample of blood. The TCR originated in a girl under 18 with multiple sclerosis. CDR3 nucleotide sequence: TGTGCCAGCAGCTTAATGGGCCCCCGGGAGGAGCAGTACTTC. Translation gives CASSLMGPREEQYF.